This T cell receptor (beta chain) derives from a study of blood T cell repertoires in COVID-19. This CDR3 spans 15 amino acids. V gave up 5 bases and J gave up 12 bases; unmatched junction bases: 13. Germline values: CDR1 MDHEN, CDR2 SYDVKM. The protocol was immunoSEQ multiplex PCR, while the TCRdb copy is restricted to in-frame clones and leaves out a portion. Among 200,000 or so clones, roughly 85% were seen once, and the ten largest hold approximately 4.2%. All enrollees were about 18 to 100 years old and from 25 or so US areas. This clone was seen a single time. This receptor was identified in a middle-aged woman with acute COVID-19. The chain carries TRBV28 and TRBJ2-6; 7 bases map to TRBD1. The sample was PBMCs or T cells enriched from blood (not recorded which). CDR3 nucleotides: TGTGCCAGCAGTCGGACAGGATCTAGCTTCGGCGTCCTGACTTTC. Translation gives CASSRTGSSFGVLTF. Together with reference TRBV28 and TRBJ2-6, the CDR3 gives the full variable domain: DVKVTQSSRYLVKRTGEKVFLECVQDMDHENMFWYRQDPGLGLRLIYFSYDVKMKEKGDIPEGYSVSREKKERFSLILESASTNQTSMYLCASSRTGSSFGVLTFGAGSRLTVL.